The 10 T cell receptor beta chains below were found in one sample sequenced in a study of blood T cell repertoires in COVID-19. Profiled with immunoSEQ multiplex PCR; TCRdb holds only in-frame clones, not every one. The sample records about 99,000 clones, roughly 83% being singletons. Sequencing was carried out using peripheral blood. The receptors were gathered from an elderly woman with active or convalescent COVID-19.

The CDR3 loop is CASSLFRTGASTDTQYF. Written as DNA, the CDR3 is TGCGCCAGCAGCTTGTTCCGGACAGGCGCTAGCACAGATACGCAGTATTTT. This rearrangement joins TRBV5-1 to TRBJ2-3; 7 bases match TRBD1. Germline lookup yields CDR1 SGHRS and CDR2 YFSETQ. This CDR3 region has 17 residues. Losses at the gene ends were 1 base for V and 0 bases for J; bases not matched to a gene: 8.

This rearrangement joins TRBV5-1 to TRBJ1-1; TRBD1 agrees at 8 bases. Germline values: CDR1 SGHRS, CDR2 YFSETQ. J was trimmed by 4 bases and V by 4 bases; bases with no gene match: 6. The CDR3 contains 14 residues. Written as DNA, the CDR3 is TGCGCCAGCAGCCGAGGACAGGGCGGCACTGAAGCTTTCTTT. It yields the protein CASSRGQGGTEAFF.

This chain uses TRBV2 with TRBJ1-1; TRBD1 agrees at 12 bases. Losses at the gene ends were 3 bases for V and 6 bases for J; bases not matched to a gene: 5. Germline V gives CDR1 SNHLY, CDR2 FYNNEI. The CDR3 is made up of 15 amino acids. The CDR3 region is CASSEGQGARAEAFF. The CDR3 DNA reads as TGTGCCAGCAGTGAGGGACAGGGGGCGCGGGCTGAAGCTTTCTTT.

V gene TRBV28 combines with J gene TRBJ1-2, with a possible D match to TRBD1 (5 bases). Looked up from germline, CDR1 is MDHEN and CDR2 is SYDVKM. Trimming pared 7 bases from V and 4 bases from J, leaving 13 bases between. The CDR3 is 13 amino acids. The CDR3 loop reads CASKVGGLYGYTF. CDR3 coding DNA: TGTGCCAGCAAGGTCGGGGGACTCTATGGCTACACCTTC.

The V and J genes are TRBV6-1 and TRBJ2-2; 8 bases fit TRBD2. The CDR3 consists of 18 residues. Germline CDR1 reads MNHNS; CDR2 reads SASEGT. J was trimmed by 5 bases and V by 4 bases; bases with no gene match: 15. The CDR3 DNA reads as TGTGCCAGCAGTGTTGGATTTTCGGGCGGGAGGAGGACCGGGGAGCTGTTTTTT. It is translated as CASSVGFSGGRRTGELFF.

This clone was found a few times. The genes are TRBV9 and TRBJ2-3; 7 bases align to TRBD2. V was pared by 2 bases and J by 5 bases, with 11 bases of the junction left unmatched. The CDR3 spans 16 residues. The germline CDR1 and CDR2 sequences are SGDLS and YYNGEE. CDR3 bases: TGTGCCAGCAGCGTCTCCGAGCGGGGCGGGGGAGATACGCAGTATTTT. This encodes CASSVSERGGGDTQYF.

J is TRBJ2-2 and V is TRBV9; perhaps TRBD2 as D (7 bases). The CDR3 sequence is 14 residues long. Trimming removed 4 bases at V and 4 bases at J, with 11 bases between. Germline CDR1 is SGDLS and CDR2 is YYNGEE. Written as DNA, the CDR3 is TGTGCCAGCAGCTTAGGGGGGGGCACCGGGGAGCTGTTTTTT. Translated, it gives CASSLGGGTGELFF.

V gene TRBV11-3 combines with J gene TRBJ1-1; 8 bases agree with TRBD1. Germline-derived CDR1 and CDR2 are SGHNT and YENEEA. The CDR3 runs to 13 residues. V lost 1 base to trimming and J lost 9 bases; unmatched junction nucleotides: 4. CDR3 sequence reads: CASSLGWDRQAFF. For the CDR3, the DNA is TGTGCCAGCAGCTTAGGGTGGGACAGGCAAGCTTTCTTT.

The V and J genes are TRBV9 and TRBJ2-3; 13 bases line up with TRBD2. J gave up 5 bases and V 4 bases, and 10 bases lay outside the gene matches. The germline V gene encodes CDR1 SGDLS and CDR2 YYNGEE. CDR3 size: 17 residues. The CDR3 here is CASSTRLAGGLGDTQYF. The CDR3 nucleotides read TGTGCCAGCAGCACCCGACTAGCGGGAGGACTGGGAGATACGCAGTATTTT.

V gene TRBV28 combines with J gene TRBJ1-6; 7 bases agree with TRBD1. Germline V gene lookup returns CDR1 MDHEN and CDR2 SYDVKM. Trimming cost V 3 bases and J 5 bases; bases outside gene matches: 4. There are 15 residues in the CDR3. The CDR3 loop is CASSFADRNNSPLHF. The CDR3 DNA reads TGTGCCAGCAGTTTCGCGGACAGGAATAATTCACCCCTCCACTTT.